Below are 22 T cell receptor beta chains sequenced from a single sample in a study of shared clonotypes between healthy human individuals (dated by TCRdb to about 2020). The library was generated by the immunoSEQ multiplex PCR assay. Sourced from immuneACCESS, this table was stored by TCRdb with only in-frame sequences that have V and J called. A share of the clones is absent; for the studies checked, an unresolved V gene accounts for under half, and the remainder has no known explanation. This sample lists hundreds of thousands of clones; 60% to 80% were detected once. The biggest ten clones account for around 13% of the sample. The material sequenced was PBMCs. The receptors originated from a woman in her 40s in good health. Some clones in this sample may be carry-over from other donors' samples.

The rearrangement links TRBV28 to TRBJ1-2; 9 bases agree with TRBD1. Germline lookup yields CDR1 MDHEN and CDR2 SYDVKM. The junction had 5 bases not matched to a gene; V was cut back by 5 bases and J by 4 bases. This CDR3 is 14 amino acids long. The chain's CDR3 is CASSQTGGSYGYTF. For the CDR3, the DNA is TGTGCCAGCAGTCAGACAGGGGGGAGCTATGGCTACACCTTC.

Regarding this clone: A far larger clone is only one base removed, so a read error is likely. Other DNA sequences within the sample encode an identical CDR3. The gene calls are TRBV29-1 and TRBJ2-3; possibly TRBD1 for D (6 bases). Trimming pared 6 bases from V and 4 bases from J, leaving 20 bases between. CDR1 is SQVTM and CDR2 is ANQGSEA in the germline V gene. The CDR3 contains 15 residues. This chain's CDR3 is CSVEMTGGASDTQYF. Here the CDR3 DNA reads TGCAGCGTCGAGATGACAGGAGGCGCATCAGATACGCAGTATTTT.

The J gene is TRBJ2-2, the V gene TRBV27; D unresolved. Germline CDR1 is MNHEY and CDR2 is SMNVEV (reference sequence). There are 13 residues in the CDR3. Trimming removed 8 bases at V and 6 bases at J, with 13 bases between. CDR3 sequence (DNA): TGTGCCAGCTCCTTTAGATTCTCCGGGGAGCTGTTTTTT. It specifies CASSFRFSGELFF.

Points on this clone: A read error is the likely source, as a far larger clone sits one nucleotide away. The V call is TRBV4-1, the J call TRBJ2-2, with D possibly being TRBD2 (5 bases). V was clipped by 2 bases and J by 2 bases, with 15 bases between them. Germline V CDR1 and CDR2: MGHRA, YSYEKL. The CDR3 is made up of 17 amino acids. The CDR3 region has the DNA TGCGCCAGCAGCCAAAGGACTGGCGGGCATAACACCGGGGAGCTGTTTTTT. Translating it yields CASSQRTGGHNTGELFF.

This clone was seen many times. This sample includes further DNA sequences coding for the same CDR3. The chain is built from TRBV27 and TRBJ2-7; 9 nucleotides agree with TRBD1. The CDR3 extends over 17 amino acids. The germline V gene encodes CDR1 MNHEY and CDR2 SMNVEV (reference sequence). V was clipped by 5 bases and J by 3 bases; unmatched bases: 14. CDR3 sequence reads: CASSRKRTGAPHYEQYF. The CDR3 nucleotides are TGTGCCAGCAGTCGAAAAAGGACAGGGGCCCCCCACTACGAGCAGTACTTC.

V and J are TRBV7-2 and TRBJ1-2; D is unclear. The germline gives CDR1 SGHTA, CDR2 FQGNSA. This CDR3 has 17 amino acids. Trimming shortened V by 2 bases and J by 5 bases, and 21 bases separated the two germline ends. For the CDR3, the DNA is TGTGCCAGCAGCTTAAGCCCCGGGTCTCCATCATCGTATGGCTACACCTTC. This translates into CASSLSPGSPSSYGYTF.

The V call is TRBV19, the J call TRBJ2-4, with TRBD2 matching 7 bases. Unmatched junction bases numbered 13, after V lost 4 bases and J lost 4 bases. Germline lookup yields CDR1 LNHDA and CDR2 SQIVND (reference sequence). The length of the CDR3 is 17 residues. The CDR3 DNA reads TGTGCCAGTAGTAGGAGTCGAACGGCTAGCGGAAAAAACATTCAGTACTTC. Translated, it gives CASSRSRTASGKNIQYF. The full variable domain, its missing parts supplied by reference TRBV19 and TRBJ2-4, is DGGITQSPKYLFRKEGQNVTLSCEQNLNHDAMYWYRQDPGQGLRLIYYSQIVNDFQKGDIAEGYSVSREKKESFPLTVTSAQKNPTAFYLCASSRSRTASGKNIQYFGAGTRLSVL.

The chain uses TRBV28 and TRBJ1-4; D is perhaps TRBD1 (5 bases). There are 14 residues in the CDR3. Germline-derived CDR1 and CDR2 are MDHEN and SYDVKM. The V end lost 6 bases, the J end lost 7 bases, and 15 bases lay between the germline ends. The CDR3 DNA sequence: TGTGCCAGCAGCAGGGCCCCTCGGGGTGAAAAACTGTTTTTT. This translates into CASSRAPRGEKLFF.

The chain combines TRBV5-1 with TRBJ2-7; D gene unclear. This CDR3 is 14 amino acids long. Trimming pared 3 bases from V and 0 bases from J, leaving 10 bases between. Germline V CDR1 and CDR2: SGHRS, YFSETQ. The CDR3 bases are TGCGCCAGCAGCTACACAGTGAGCTCCTACGAGCAGTACTTC. Its translation is CASSYTVSSYEQYF. Full variable domain (remainder filled in from reference TRBV5-1 and TRBJ2-7): KAGVTQTPRYLIKTRGQQVTLSCSPISGHRSVSWYQQTPGQGLQFLFEYFSETQRNKGNFPGRFSGRQFSNSRSEMNVSTLELGDSALYLCASSYTVSSYEQYFGPGTRLTVT.

The sample holds one count of this clone. The rearrangement uses TRBV19 and TRBJ1-5; 7 bases match TRBD1. The germline CDR1 and CDR2 sequences are LNHDA and SQIVND (reference sequence). The CDR3 runs to 13 residues. Trimming at V came to 10 bases and at J to 4 bases, leaving 7 bases not matched to a gene. The DNA of the CDR3 is TGTGCCATCGGGCAGACAGGGAATCAGCCCCAGCATTTT. Its translation is CAIGQTGNQPQHF.

With respect to this clone: This likely came from a read error, as a far larger clone is one base away. This chain connects TRBV29-1 to TRBJ1-1; D is unresolved. Germline values: CDR1 SQVTM, CDR2 ANQGSEA. This CDR3 comprises 8 residues. The CDR3 DNA is TGCAGCGCCTCTGAAGCTCTCTTT. The encoded protein is CSASEALF.

The chain is built from TRBV6-1 and TRBJ2-1; 12 bases are a match to TRBD2. This CDR3 comprises 16 residues. With V trimmed by 4 bases and J by 8 bases, 9 bases remained unmatched. Germline CDR1 reads MNHNS; CDR2 reads SASEGT. As DNA, the CDR3 is TGTGCCAGCAGTGGCTCCGGGACTAGCGGGTGGGATGAGCAGTTCTTC. It encodes CASSGSGTSGWDEQFF.

This clone came up once. The chain links TRBV29-1 to TRBJ2-7; TRBD1 matches 9 bases. Losses at the gene ends were 2 bases for V and 2 bases for J; bases not matched to a gene: 4. Germline loops: CDR1 SQVTM, CDR2 ANQGSEA. The length of the CDR3 is 14 residues. The CDR3 DNA sequence: TGCAGCGTTGAACTGGACAGGGGTACCTACGAGCAGTACTTC. It yields the protein CSVELDRGTYEQYF.

The chain recombines TRBV10-3 with TRBJ2-7; weak D call: TRBD2 (6 bases). The CDR3 length is 12 residues. The V end was cut by 0 bases, the J end by 7 bases, with 7 bases between. Germline V gives CDR1 ENHRY, CDR2 SYGVKD. The CDR3 sequence is CAISESTREQYF. The CDR3 bases are TGTGCCATCAGTGAGTCGACTAGGGAGCAGTACTTC.

The chain couples TRBV29-1 to TRBJ2-5; 7 bases agree with TRBD2. The length of the CDR3 is 14 residues. Losses at the gene ends were 3 bases for V and 4 bases for J; bases not matched to a gene: 8. Germline V lookup: CDR1 SQVTM, CDR2 ANQGSEA. The CDR3 bases are TGCAGCGTTGATTTGGCGGGAGCGGGAGAGACCCAGTACTTC. This encodes CSVDLAGAGETQYF.

In this sample, this clone turned up a few times. In nucleotides, the CDR3 is TGCGCCAGCAGTGAGAATCAGCGGGGGGGCTCCTACAATGAGCAGTTCTTC. This codes for CASSENQRGGSYNEQFF. This chain connects TRBV10-2 to TRBJ2-1, with 10 bases lining up with TRBD2. V gave up 2 bases and J gave up 0 bases; unmatched junction bases: 4. The length of the CDR3 is 17 residues. In germline, CDR1 is WSHSY, CDR2 SAAADI.

This clone was found many times. The chain uses TRBV6-5 and TRBJ1-2, with D tentatively TRBD1 (6 bases). The CDR3 totals 13 residues. CDR1 is MNHEY, CDR2 SVGAGI, per germline. Trimming shortened V by 6 bases and J by 3 bases, and 11 bases separated the two germline ends. DNA for the CDR3: TGTGCCAGCAGGGAAACAGGGTACTATGGCTACACCTTC. It codes for CASRETGYYGYTF.

The chain couples TRBV19 to TRBJ2-1; maybe TRBD1 (7 bases). The CDR3 has 15 amino acids. CDR1 is LNHDA and CDR2 is SQIVND in the germline V gene (reference sequence). V shed 3 bases and J shed 6 bases, with 15 bases lying between them. This CDR3 is CASSIWGDSSNEQFF. The CDR3 DNA is TGTGCCAGTAGTATTTGGGGGGACAGTAGCAATGAGCAGTTCTTC. The whole variable domain, filled in from reference TRBV19 and TRBJ2-1, reads DGGITQSPKYLFRKEGQNVTLSCEQNLNHDAMYWYRQDPGQGLRLIYYSQIVNDFQKGDIAEGYSVSREKKESFPLTVTSAQKNPTAFYLCASSIWGDSSNEQFFGPGTRLTVL.

In regard to this clone: Distinct nucleotide sequences in the sample also encode this CDR3. V gene TRBV5-1 combines with J gene TRBJ1-4, with a possible D match to TRBD1 (5 bases). The V end lost 2 bases, the J end lost 2 bases, and 7 bases lay between the germline ends. The CDR3 runs 14 residues. Germline loops: CDR1 SGHRS, CDR2 YFSETQ. The CDR3 DNA is TGCGCCAGCAGCTTTGGGGGTACTAATGAAAAACTGTTTTTT. It specifies CASSFGGTNEKLFF. Supplemented by reference TRBV5-1 and TRBJ1-4, the full variable domain reads KAGVTQTPRYLIKTRGQQVTLSCSPISGHRSVSWYQQTPGQGLQFLFEYFSETQRNKGNFPGRFSGRQFSNSRSEMNVSTLELGDSALYLCASSFGGTNEKLFFGSGTQLSVL.

Turning to this clone: The same CDR3 arises from other DNA sequences in this sample as well. The chain uses TRBV29-1 and TRBJ2-1, with a weak D call TRBD1 (6 bases). This CDR3 is 13 amino acids long. Germline V lookup: CDR1 SQVTM, CDR2 ANQGSEA. V was clipped by 6 bases and J by 4 bases, with 13 bases between them. CDR3 residues: CSVARQDYNEQFF. The CDR3 DNA sequence: TGCAGCGTGGCTCGACAGGATTACAATGAGCAGTTCTTC.

The chain couples TRBV6-1 to TRBJ2-4; TRBD2 matches at 14 bases. The germline V gene has CDR1 MNHNS and CDR2 SASEGT. There are 22 residues in the CDR3. Losses at the gene ends were 2 bases for V and 1 base for J; bases not matched to a gene: 16. CDR3: CASSEIRGQGLAGVGAKNIQYF. The CDR3 DNA is TGTGCCAGCAGTGAAATTCGAGGGCAGGGACTAGCGGGAGTAGGGGCCAAAAACATTCAGTACTTC.

The J gene is TRBJ1-5, the V gene TRBV27; 8 nucleotides agree with TRBD1. The V and J ends lost 3 bases and 2 bases, in that order; junction bases with no gene match: 6. Germline CDR1 and CDR2: MNHEY and SMNVEV (reference sequence). The CDR3 totals 16 residues. Here the CDR3 DNA reads TGTGCCAGCAGTTTCGCAAACAGGGGGGGCAATCAGCCCCAGCATTTT. Encoded protein: CASSFANRGGNQPQHF.